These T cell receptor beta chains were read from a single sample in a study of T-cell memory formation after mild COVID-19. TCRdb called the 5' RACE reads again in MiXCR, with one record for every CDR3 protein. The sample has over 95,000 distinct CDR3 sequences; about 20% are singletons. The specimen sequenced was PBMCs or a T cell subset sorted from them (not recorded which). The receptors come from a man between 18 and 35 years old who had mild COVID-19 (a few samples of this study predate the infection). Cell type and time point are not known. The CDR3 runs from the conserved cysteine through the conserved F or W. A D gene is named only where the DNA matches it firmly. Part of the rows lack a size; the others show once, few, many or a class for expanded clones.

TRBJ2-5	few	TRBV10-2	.	CASSGTAQETQYF	TGCGCCAGCAGTGGGACTGCACAAGAGACCCAGTACTTC
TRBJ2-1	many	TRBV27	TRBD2	CASSLSGGNEQFF	TGTGCCAGCAGTTTAAGCGGGGGGAATGAGCAGTTCTTC
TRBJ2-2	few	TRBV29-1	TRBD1	CSVEDRQGIPGELFF	TGCAGCGTTGAGGATCGACAGGGGATTCCCGGGGAGCTGTTTTTT
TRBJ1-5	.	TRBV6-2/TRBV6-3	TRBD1	CASSRDRGNQPQHF	TGTGCCAGCAGTCGGGACAGGGGCAATCAGCCCCAGCATTTT
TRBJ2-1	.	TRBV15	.	CATRGVGYNEQFF	TGTGCCACCCGAGGGGTTGGTTACAATGAGCAGTTCTTC
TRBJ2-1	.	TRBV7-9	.	CASSTGTLSSYNEQFF	TGTGCCAGCAGCACCGGGACCCTTAGCTCCTACAATGAGCAGTTCTTC
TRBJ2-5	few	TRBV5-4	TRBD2	CASSLGTSEETQYF	TGTGCCAGCAGCTTGGGGACTAGCGAGGAGACCCAGTACTTC
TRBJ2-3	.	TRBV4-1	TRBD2	CASSHRSGATDTQYF	TGCGCCAGCAGCCACCGCAGCGGGGCCACAGATACGCAGTATTTT
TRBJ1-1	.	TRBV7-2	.	CASSPRPGKNTEAFF	TGTGCCAGCAGCCCAAGACCGGGGAAGAACACTGAAGCTTTCTTT
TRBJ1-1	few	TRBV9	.	CASSVASGPNTEAFF	TGTGCCAGCAGCGTAGCGTCAGGGCCGAACACTGAAGCTTTCTTT
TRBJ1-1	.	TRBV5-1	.	CASSPYGLHTEAFF	TGCGCCAGCAGCCCTTACGGACTCCACACTGAAGCTTTCTTT
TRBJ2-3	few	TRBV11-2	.	CASSDTTLLSTDTQYF	TGTGCCAGCAGCGATACTACCTTACTAAGCACAGATACGCAGTATTTT
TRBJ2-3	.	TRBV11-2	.	CASSLYDTSTDTQYF	TGTGCCAGCAGCTTATACGATACTAGCACAGATACGCAGTATTTT
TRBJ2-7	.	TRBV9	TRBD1	CASSGNRGTYEQYF	TGTGCCAGCAGCGGCAACAGGGGAACCTACGAGCAGTACTTC
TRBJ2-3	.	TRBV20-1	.	CSAWLGGHTSTDTQYF	TGCAGCGCTTGGCTCGGGGGGCACACTAGCACAGATACGCAGTATTTT
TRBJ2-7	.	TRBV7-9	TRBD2	CASSLARTSGGPEQYF	TGTGCCAGCAGCTTAGCGCGGACTAGCGGGGGACCCGAGCAGTACTTC
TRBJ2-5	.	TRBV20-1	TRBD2	CSAAWRGGAFETQYF	TGCAGTGCGGCGTGGCGGGGGGGCGCATTCGAGACCCAGTACTTC
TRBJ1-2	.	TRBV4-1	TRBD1	CASSQAPGGWEEYGYTF	TGCGCCAGCAGCCAAGCCCCAGGGGGCTGGGAAGAGTATGGCTACACCTTC
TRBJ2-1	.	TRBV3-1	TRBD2	CASSPPGLAANEQFF	TGTGCCAGCAGCCCTCCCGGACTAGCGGCAAATGAGCAGTTCTTC
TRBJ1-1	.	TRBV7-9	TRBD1	CASSLRPGTGTNTEAFF	TGTGCCAGCAGCTTACGTCCCGGGACAGGGACGAACACTGAAGCTTTCTTT
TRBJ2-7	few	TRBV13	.	CASSLGLYEQYF	TGTGCCAGCAGCTTAGGCCTCTACGAGCAGTACTTC
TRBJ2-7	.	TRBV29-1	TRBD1	CSVATGSSYEQYF	TGCAGCGTTGCGACAGGGAGCTCCTACGAGCAGTACTTC
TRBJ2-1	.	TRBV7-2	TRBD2	CASRQQPSGGHNEQFF	TGTGCCAGCAGGCAACAGCCTAGCGGGGGCCACAATGAGCAGTTCTTC
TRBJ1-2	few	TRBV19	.	CASSITGSRIYGYTF	TGTGCCAGTAGTATCACAGGGTCGAGGATCTACGGCTACACCTTC
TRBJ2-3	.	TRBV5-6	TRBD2	CASSLTRTSGTDTQYF	TGTGCCAGCAGCCTGACTCGGACTAGCGGCACAGATACGCAGTATTTT
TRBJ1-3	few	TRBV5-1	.	CASSLEAGYSGNTIYF	TGCGCCAGCAGCTTGGAGGCGGGCTACTCTGGAAACACCATATATTTT
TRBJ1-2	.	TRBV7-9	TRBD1	CASSPTGGVYGYTF	TGTGCCAGCAGCCCCACAGGGGGCGTCTATGGCTACACCTTC
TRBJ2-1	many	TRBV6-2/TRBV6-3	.	CASSYEVSEQFF	TGTGCCAGCAGTTACGAAGTCTCCGAGCAGTTCTTC
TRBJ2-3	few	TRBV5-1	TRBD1	CASSDPGQGTDTQYF	TGCGCCAGCAGCGATCCGGGACAGGGGACAGATACGCAGTATTTT
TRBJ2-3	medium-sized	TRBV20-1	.	CSADERGTDTQYF	TGCAGTGCCGACGAACGAGGAACAGATACGCAGTATTTT
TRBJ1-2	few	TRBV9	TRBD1	CASSERTGDRIHGYTF	TGTGCCAGCAGCGAACGGACAGGGGATCGAATACATGGCTACACCTTC
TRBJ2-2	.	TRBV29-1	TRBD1	CSVEDRGTGELFF	TGCAGCGTTGAGGACAGGGGGACCGGGGAGCTGTTTTTT
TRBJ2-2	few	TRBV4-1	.	CASSPLWAGGAGELFF	TGCGCCAGCAGCCCTCTTTGGGCAGGCGGGGCCGGGGAGCTGTTTTTT
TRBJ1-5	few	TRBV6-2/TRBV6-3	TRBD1	CASSTGVGNQPQHF	TGTGCCAGCAGTACAGGGGTTGGAAACCAGCCCCAGCATTTT
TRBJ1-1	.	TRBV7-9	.	CASSLPGGPTEAFF	TGTGCCAGCAGCTTACCCGGGGGACCCACTGAAGCTTTCTTT
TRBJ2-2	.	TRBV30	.	CAWGTPGELFF	TGTGCCTGGGGGACCCCGGGGGAGCTGTTTTTT
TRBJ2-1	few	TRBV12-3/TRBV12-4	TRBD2	CASSGGGPNEQFF	TGTGCCAGCAGTGGCGGGGGTCCCAATGAGCAGTTCTTC
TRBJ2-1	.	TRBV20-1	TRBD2	CSASGLAGGRSSYNEQFF	TGCAGTGCTAGCGGGCTAGCGGGGGGCCGGAGCTCCTACAATGAGCAGTTCTTC
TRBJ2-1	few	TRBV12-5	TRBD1	CASGPDSGQGVNEQFF	TGTGCTAGTGGTCCTGACTCGGGACAGGGAGTGAATGAGCAGTTCTTC
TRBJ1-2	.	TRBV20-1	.	CSARVAFYGYTF	TGCAGTGCTAGAGTAGCCTTCTATGGCTACACCTTC
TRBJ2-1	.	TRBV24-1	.	CATSTGEGYNEQFF	TGTGCCACATCGACAGGTGAGGGGTACAATGAGCAGTTCTTC
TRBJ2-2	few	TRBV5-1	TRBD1	CASSFWGQAGHTGELFF	TGCGCCAGCAGCTTTTGGGGACAGGCAGGACACACCGGGGAGCTGTTTTTT
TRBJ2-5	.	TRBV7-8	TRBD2	CASSLVSSGTPKTQYF	TGTGCCAGCAGCTTAGTGAGTAGCGGGACGCCGAAGACCCAGTACTTC
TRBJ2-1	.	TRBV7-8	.	CASSLLSGINEQFF	TGTGCCAGCAGCTTACTTTCAGGGATCAATGAGCAGTTCTTC
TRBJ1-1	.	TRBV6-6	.	CASRTSGMGNTEAFF	TGTGCCAGCAGAACCAGCGGGATGGGGAACACTGAAGCTTTCTTT
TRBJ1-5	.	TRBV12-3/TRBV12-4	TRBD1	CASSQGAEQPQHF	TGTGCCAGCAGCCAGGGGGCCGAGCAGCCCCAGCATTTT
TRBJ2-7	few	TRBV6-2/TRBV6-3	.	CASSYRGPYEQYF	TGTGCCAGCAGTTACCGGGGGCCCTACGAGCAGTACTTC
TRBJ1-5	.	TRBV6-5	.	CASSTTGSQPQHF	TGTGCCAGCAGTACCACAGGGAGTCAGCCCCAGCATTTT
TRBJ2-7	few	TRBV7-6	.	CASSLGEHTHTCYEQYF	TGTGCCAGCAGCCTAGGGGAACACACCCATACCTGCTACGAGCAGTACTTC
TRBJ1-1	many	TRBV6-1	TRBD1	CASSEGQGPGQTEAFF	TGTGCCAGCAGTGAAGGACAGGGGCCGGGTCAGACTGAAGCTTTCTTT
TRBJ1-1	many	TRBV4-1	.	CASSQEDGGNTEAFF	TGCGCCAGCAGCCAAGAAGATGGTGGGAACACTGAAGCTTTCTTT
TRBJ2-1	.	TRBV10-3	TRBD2	CAISGGGIFYNEQFF	TGTGCCATCAGTGGGGGGGGGATATTCTACAATGAGCAGTTCTTC
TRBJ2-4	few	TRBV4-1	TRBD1	CASSQFRLGTGKNIQYF	TGCGCCAGCAGCCAGTTTCGGCTCGGGACAGGCAAAAACATTCAGTACTTC